This T cell receptor beta chain was captured in a study of beta chain features in type 1 diabetes. J lost 9 bases, V lost 4 bases, and 7 bases had no gene match. Per the germline V gene, CDR1 is SEHNR and CDR2 is FQNEAQ (reference sequence). The CDR3 covers 14 residues. Reverse transcription of all isolated RNA meant that expressed TCRB transcripts were sequenced. The data were produced by immunoSEQ multiplex PCR, yet TCRdb's version contains in-frame clones alone and is incomplete. The profile shows 38,000 or so clones, roughly two thirds of them singletons. Sequenced material: Tregs from blood. The TCR was taken from a woman between 25 and 40 years old in good health. The chain uses TRBV7-9 and TRBJ2-1; 9 bases are a match to TRBD2. The CDR3 is CASSYSGRGLEQFF. The CDR3 DNA is TGTGCCAGCAGCTATAGCGGGAGAGGCCTTGAGCAGTTCTTC.